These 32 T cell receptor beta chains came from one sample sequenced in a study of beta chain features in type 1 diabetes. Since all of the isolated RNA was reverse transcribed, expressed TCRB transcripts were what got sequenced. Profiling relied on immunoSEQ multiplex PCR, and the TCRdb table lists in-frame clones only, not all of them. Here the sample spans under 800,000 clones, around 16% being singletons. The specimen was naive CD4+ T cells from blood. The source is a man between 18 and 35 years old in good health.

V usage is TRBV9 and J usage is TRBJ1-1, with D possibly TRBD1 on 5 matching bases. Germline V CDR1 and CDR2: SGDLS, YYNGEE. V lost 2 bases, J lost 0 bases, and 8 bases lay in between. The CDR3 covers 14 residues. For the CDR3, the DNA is TGTGCCAGCAGCGTGGGACTTTTGAACACTGAAGCTTTCTTT. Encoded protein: CASSVGLLNTEAFF.

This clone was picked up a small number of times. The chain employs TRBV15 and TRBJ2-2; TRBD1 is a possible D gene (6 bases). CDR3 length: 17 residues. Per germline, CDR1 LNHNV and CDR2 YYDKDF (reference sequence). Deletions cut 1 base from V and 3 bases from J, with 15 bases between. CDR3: CATSRATRGTYTGELFF. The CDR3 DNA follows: TGTGCCACCAGCAGAGCGACAAGGGGGACCTACACCGGGGAGCTGTTTTTT.

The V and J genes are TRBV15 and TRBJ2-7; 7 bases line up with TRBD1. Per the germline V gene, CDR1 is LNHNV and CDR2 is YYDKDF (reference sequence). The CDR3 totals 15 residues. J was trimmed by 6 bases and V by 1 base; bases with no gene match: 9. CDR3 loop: CATSRARDSPSEQYF. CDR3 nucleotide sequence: TGTGCCACCAGCAGAGCGAGGGACAGCCCCAGCGAGCAGTACTTC.

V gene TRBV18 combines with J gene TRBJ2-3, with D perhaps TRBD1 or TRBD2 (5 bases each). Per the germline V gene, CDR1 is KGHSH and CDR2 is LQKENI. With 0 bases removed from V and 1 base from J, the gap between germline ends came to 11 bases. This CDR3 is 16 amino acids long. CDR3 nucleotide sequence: TGTGCCAGCTCACCACCAGGGACGGCCGGCACAGATACGCAGTATTTT. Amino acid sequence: CASSPPGTAGTDTQYF. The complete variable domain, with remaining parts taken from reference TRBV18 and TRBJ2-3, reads NAGVMQNPRHLVRRRGQEARLRCSPMKGHSHVYWYRQLPEEGLKFMVYLQKENIIDESGMPKERFSAEFPKEGPSILRIQQVVRGDSAAYFCASSPPGTAGTDTQYFGPGTRLTVL.

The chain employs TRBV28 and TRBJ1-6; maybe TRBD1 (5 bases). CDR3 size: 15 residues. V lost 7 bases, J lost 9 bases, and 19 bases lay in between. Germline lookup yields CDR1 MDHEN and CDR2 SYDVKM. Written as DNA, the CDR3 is TGTGCCAGCACGACAACGGGACCCTGGGGTTCACCCCTCCACTTT. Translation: CASTTTGPWGSPLHF.

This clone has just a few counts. The CDR3: CASNFQGDRYYGYTF. In DNA form, the CDR3 reads TGTGCCAGCAACTTCCAGGGGGATAGATACTATGGCTACACCTTC. The gene calls are TRBV28 and TRBJ1-2; 7 nucleotides align to TRBD1. After removal of 7 bases from V and 3 bases from J, the junction contained 11 bases not matched to a gene. The CDR3 totals 15 residues. In germline, CDR1 is MDHEN, CDR2 SYDVKM.

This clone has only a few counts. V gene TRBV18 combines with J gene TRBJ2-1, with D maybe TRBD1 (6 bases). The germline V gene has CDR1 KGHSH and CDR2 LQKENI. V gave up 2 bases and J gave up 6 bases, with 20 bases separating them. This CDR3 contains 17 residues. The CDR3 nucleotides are TGTGCCAGCTCACCAAACCGAGAGGGGGTAAGCTCCAATGAGCAGTTCTTC. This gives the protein CASSPNREGVSSNEQFF.

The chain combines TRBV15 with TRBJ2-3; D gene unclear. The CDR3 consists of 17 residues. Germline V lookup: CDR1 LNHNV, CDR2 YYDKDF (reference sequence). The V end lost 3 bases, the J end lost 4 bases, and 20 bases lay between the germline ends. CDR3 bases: TGTGCCACCAGCAGGGGCCGTACAGTCCGTCCCCCAGATACGCAGTATTTT. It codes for CATSRGRTVRPPDTQYF. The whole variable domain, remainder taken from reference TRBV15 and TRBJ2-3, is DAMVIQNPRYQVTQFGKPVTLSCSQTLNHNVMYWYQQKSSQAPKLLFHYYDKDFNNEADTPDNFQSRRPNTSFCFLDIRSPGLGDTAMYLCATSRGRTVRPPDTQYFGPGTRLTVL.

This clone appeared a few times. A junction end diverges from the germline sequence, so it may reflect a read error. CDR3 sequence: CASRRGRTSGRWNF. Written as DNA, the CDR3 is TGTGCCAGCAGAAGGGGAAGGACTAGCGGGAGATGGAATTTT. V is TRBV11-2 and J is TRBJ2-3, with 13 bases identical to TRBD2. The CDR3 extends over 14 amino acids. Germline loops: CDR1 SGHAT, CDR2 FQNNGV.

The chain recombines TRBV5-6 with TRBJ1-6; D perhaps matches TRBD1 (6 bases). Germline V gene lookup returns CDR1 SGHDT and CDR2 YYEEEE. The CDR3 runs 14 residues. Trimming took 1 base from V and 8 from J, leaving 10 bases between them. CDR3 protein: CASSLSRGDSPLHF. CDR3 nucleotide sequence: TGTGCCAGCAGCTTGTCCAGGGGCGATTCACCCCTCCACTTT. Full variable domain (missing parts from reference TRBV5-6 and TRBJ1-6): DAGVTQSPTHLIKTRGQQVTLRCSPKSGHDTVSWYQQALGQGPQFIFQYYEEEERQRGNFPDRFSGHQFPNYSSELNVNALLLGDSALYLCASSLSRGDSPLHFGNGTRLTVT.

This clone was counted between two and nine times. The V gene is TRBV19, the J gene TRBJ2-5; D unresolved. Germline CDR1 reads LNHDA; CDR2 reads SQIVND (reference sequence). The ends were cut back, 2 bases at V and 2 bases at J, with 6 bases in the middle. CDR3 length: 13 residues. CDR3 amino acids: CASSISVQETQYF. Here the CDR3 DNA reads TGTGCCAGTAGTATAAGCGTTCAAGAGACCCAGTACTTC.

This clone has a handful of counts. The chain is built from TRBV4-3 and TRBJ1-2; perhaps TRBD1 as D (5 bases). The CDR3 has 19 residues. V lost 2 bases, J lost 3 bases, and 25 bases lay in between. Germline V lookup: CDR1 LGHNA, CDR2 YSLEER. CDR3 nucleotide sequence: TGCGCCAGCAGCCAACCGGGACGGAAACTGGGCATGGGAGACTATGGCTACACCTTC. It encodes CASSQPGRKLGMGDYGYTF.

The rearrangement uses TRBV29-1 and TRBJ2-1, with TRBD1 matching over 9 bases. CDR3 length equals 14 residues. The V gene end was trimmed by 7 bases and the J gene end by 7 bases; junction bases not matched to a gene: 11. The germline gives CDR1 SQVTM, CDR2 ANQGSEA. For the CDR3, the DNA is TGCAGCGCACACCGGGACAGGGTAGAAAATGAGCAGTTCTTC. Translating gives CSAHRDRVENEQFF.

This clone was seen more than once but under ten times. CDR3 protein: CASPGGAVRETQYF. CDR3 DNA: TGTGCCAGTCCAGGGGGCGCGGTAAGGGAGACCCAGTACTTC. The chain is built from TRBV19 and TRBJ2-5; 8 bases align to TRBD1. From germline, CDR1 is LNHDA and CDR2 SQIVND (reference sequence). The CDR3 spans 14 residues. Trimming removed 8 bases from V and 5 bases from J; junction bases left unmatched: 10. The complete variable domain, with remaining parts taken from reference TRBV19 and TRBJ2-5, reads DGGITQSPKYLFRKEGQNVTLSCEQNLNHDAMYWYRQDPGQGLRLIYYSQIVNDFQKGDIAEGYSVSREKKESFPLTVTSAQKNPTAFYLCASPGGAVRETQYFGPGTRLLVL.

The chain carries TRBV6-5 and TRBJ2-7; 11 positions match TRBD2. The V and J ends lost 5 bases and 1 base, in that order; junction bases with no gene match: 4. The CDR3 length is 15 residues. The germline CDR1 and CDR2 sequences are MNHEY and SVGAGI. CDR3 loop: CASSPSSGGSYEQYF. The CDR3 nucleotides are TGTGCCAGCAGTCCTTCTAGCGGGGGGTCCTACGAGCAGTACTTC.

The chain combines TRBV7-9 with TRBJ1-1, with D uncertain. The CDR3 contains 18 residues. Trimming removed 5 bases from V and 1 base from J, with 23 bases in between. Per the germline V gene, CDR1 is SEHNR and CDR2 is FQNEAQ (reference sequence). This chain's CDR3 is CASSKQLYRLSSNTEAFF. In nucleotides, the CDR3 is TGTGCCAGCAGCAAGCAGTTGTACCGTCTGAGTTCGAACACTGAAGCTTTCTTT.

CDR3: CASSLGQTNYGYTF. CDR3 coding DNA: TGTGCCAGCAGTTTAGGACAGACTAACTATGGCTACACCTTC. V and J are TRBV28 and TRBJ1-2; a possible D gene is TRBD1 (6 bases). This CDR3 has 14 amino acids. Trimming took 2 bases from V and 0 from J, leaving 7 bases between them. Germline CDR1 reads MDHEN; CDR2 reads SYDVKM.

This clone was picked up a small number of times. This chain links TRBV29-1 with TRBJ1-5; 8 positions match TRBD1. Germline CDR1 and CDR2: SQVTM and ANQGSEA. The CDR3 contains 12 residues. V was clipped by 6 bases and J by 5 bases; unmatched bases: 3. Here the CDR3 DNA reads TGCAGCGTGACAGGGGTTGATCAGCCCCAGCATTTT. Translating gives CSVTGVDQPQHF.

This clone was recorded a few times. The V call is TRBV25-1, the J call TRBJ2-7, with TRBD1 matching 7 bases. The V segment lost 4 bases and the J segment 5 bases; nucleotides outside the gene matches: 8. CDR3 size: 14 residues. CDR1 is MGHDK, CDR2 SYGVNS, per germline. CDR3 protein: CASSGTGETHEQYF. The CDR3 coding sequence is TGTGCCAGCAGTGGAACAGGGGAGACCCACGAGCAGTACTTC.

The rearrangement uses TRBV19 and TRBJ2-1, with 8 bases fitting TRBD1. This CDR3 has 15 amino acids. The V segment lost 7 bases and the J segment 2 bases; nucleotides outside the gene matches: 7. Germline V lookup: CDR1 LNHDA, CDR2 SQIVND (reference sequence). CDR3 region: CASNDRGPTYNEQFF. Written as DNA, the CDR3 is TGTGCCAGTAATGACAGGGGACCAACCTACAATGAGCAGTTCTTC. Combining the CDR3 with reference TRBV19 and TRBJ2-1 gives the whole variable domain DGGITQSPKYLFRKEGQNVTLSCEQNLNHDAMYWYRQDPGQGLRLIYYSQIVNDFQKGDIAEGYSVSREKKESFPLTVTSAQKNPTAFYLCASNDRGPTYNEQFFGPGTRLTVL.

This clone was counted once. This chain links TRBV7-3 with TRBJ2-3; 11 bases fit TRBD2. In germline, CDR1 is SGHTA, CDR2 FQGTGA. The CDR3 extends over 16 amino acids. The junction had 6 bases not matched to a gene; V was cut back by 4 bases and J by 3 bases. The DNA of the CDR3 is TGTGCCAGCAGCTCCCGCCTAGCGGGAGGAACAGATACGCAGTATTTT. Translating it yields CASSSRLAGGTDTQYF.

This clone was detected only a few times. The CDR3 reads CASSPRGGGEQYF. The CDR3 nucleotides read TGTGCCAGCAGCCCTCGAGGGGGCGGCGAGCAGTACTTC. J is TRBJ2-7 and V is TRBV7-9, with 7 bases that match TRBD1. Looked up from germline, CDR1 is SEHNR and CDR2 is FQNEAQ (reference sequence). There are 13 residues in the CDR3. With V trimmed by 5 bases and J by 6 bases, 7 bases remained unmatched. Combining the CDR3 with reference TRBV7-9 and TRBJ2-7 gives the whole variable domain DTGVSQNPRHKITKRGQNVTFRCDPISEHNRLYWYRQTLGQGPEFLTYFQNEAQLEKSRLLSDRFSAERPKGSFSTLEIQRTEQGDSAMYLCASSPRGGGEQYFGPGTRLTVT.

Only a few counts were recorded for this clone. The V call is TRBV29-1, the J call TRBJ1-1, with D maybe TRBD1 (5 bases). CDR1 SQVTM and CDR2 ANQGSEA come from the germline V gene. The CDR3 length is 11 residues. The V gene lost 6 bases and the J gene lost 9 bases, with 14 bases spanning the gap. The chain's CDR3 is CSVADGGKAFF. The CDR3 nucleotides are TGCAGCGTAGCAGACGGGGGTAAAGCTTTCTTT.

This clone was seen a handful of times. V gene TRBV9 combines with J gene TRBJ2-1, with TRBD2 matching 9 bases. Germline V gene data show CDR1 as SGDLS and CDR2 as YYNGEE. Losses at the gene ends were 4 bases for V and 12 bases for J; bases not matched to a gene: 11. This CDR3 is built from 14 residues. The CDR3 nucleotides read TGTGCCAGCAGCCGGGGGCTAGCGGGATTGGGGCAGTTCTTC. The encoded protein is CASSRGLAGLGQFF.

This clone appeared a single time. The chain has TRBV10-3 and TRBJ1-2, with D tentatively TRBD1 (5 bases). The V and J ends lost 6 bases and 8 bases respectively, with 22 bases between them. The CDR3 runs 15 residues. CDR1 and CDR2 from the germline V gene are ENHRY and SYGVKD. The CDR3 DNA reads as TGTGCCATCAGCTTGGGACTGCCACTTTTCTCCGGCTACACCTTC. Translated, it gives CAISLGLPLFSGYTF.

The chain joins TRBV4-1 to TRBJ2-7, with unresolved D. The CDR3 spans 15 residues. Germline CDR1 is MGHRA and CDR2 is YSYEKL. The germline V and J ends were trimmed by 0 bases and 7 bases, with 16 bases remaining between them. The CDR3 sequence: CASSQDGEGLREQYF. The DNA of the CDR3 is TGCGCCAGCAGCCAAGATGGGGAAGGGTTGCGGGAGCAGTACTTC.

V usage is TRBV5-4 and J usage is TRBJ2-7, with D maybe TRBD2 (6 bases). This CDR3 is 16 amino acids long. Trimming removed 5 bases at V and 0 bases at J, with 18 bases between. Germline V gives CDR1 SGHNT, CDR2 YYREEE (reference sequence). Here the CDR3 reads CASRIDLVGGSYEQYF. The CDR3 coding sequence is TGTGCCAGCAGGATTGATCTAGTCGGGGGCTCCTACGAGCAGTACTTC.

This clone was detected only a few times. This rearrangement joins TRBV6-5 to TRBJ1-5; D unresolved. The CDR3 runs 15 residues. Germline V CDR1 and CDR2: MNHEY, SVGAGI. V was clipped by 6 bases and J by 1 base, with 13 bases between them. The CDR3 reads CASRSRVLSNQPQHF. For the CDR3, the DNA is TGTGCCAGCAGGTCCCGAGTCCTCAGCAATCAGCCCCAGCATTTT.

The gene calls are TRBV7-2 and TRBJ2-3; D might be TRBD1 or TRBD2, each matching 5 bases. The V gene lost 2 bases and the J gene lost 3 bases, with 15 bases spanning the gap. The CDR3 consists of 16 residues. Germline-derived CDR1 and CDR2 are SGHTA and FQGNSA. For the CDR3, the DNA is TGTGCCAGCAGCTTAAGTAAGAGGGGAAATACAGATACGCAGTATTTT. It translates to CASSLSKRGNTDTQYF.

The CDR3 spells CASSPSTVSTEAFF. The CDR3 DNA sequence: TGCGCCAGCAGCCCGTCGACAGTCAGCACTGAAGCTTTCTTT. The chain joins TRBV4-1 to TRBJ1-1; weak D call: TRBD1 (5 bases). With 4 bases removed from V and 4 bases from J, the gap between germline ends came to 13 bases. Germline assignment: CDR1 MGHRA and CDR2 YSYEKL. This CDR3 region has 14 residues.

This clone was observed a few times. The CDR3 region is CASSPNFGQGNTDTQYF. The CDR3 nucleotides read TGTGCCAGCAGCCCCAATTTCGGACAGGGCAACACAGATACGCAGTATTTT. The genes are TRBV7-9 and TRBJ2-3, with 8 bases identical to TRBD1. The CDR3 is made up of 17 amino acids. The germline V gene encodes CDR1 SEHNR and CDR2 FQNEAQ (reference sequence). V lost 5 bases and J lost 2; bases outside the gene matches: 12.

The CDR3 DNA reads as TGTGCCAGCAGCCCACAGGGGTACACCGGGGAGCTGTTTTTT. It translates to CASSPQGYTGELFF. The V gene is TRBV7-2, the J gene TRBJ2-2, with 7 nucleotides matching TRBD1. Trimming cost V 5 bases and J 3 bases; bases outside gene matches: 3. The CDR3 is 14 residues long. Germline CDR1 is SGHTA and CDR2 is FQGNSA. Combining the CDR3 with reference TRBV7-2 and TRBJ2-2 gives the whole variable domain GAGVSQSPSNKVTEKGKDVELRCDPISGHTALYWYRQSLGQGLEFLIYFQGNSAPDKSGLPSDRFSAERTGGSVSTLTIQRTQQEDSAVYLCASSPQGYTGELFFGEGSRLTVL.